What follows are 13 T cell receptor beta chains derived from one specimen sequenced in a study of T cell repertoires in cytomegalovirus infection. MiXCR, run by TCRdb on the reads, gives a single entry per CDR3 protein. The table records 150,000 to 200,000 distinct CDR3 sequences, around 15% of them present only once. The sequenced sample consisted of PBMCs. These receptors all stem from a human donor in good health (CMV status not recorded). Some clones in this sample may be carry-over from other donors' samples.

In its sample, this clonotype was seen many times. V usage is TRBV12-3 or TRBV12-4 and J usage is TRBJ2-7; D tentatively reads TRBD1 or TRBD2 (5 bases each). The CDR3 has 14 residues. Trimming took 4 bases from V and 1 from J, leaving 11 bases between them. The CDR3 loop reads CASSSRDASYEQYF. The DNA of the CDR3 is TGTGCCAGCAGTTCACGGGACGCATCCTACGAGCAGTACTTC.

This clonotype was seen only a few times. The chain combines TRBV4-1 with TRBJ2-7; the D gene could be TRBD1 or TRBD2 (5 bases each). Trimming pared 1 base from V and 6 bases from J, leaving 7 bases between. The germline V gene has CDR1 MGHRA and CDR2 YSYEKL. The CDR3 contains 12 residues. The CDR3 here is CASSQGGPEQYF. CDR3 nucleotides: TGCGCCAGCAGCCAAGGGGGACCCGAGCAGTACTTC.

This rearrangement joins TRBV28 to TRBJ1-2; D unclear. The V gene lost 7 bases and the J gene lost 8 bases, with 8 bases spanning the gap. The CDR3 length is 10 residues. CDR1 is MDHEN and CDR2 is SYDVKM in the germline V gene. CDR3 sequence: CASKGGGYTF. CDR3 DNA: TGTGCCAGCAAGGGAGGCGGCTACACCTTC.

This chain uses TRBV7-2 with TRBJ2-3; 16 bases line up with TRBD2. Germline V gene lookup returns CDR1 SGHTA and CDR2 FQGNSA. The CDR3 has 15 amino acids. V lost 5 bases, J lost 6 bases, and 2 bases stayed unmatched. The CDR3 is CASSGTSGRGDTQYF. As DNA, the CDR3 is TGTGCCAGCAGCGGGACTAGCGGGAGGGGGGATACGCAGTATTTT.

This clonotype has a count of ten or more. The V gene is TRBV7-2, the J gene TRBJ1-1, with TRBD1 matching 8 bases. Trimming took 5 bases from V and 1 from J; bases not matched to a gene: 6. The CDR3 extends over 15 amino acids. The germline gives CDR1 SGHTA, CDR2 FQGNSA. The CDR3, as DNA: TGTGCCAGCAGCCCGGACAGGGCCGGGAACACTGAAGCTTTCTTT. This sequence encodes CASSPDRAGNTEAFF.

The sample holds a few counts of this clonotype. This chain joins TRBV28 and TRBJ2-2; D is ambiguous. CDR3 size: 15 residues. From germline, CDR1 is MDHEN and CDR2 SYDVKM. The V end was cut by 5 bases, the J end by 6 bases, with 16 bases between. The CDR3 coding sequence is TGTGCCAGCAGTCCCGGCTGGCCCGAGGCCGGGGAGCTGTTTTTT. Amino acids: CASSPGWPEAGELFF.

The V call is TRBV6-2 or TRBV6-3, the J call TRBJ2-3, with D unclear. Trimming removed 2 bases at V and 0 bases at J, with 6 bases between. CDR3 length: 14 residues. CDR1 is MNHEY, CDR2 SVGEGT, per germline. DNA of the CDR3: TGTGCCAGCAGTTACCCCGGAAGCACAGATACGCAGTATTTT. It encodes CASSYPGSTDTQYF.

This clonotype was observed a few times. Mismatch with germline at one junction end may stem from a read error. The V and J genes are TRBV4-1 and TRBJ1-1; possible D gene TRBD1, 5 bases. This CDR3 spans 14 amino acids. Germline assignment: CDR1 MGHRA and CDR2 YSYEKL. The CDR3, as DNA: TGTGCCAGCAGCCGCACGGGGACGAGGGCTGAAGCTTTCTTT. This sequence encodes CASSRTGTRAEAFF.

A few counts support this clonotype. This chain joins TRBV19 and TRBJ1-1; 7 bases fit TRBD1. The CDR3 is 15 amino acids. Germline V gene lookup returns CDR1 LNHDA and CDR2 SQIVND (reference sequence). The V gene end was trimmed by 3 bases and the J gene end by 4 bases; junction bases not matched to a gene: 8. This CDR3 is CASSMGIDRATEAFF. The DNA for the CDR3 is TGTGCCAGTAGTATGGGGATAGACAGGGCCACTGAAGCTTTCTTT.

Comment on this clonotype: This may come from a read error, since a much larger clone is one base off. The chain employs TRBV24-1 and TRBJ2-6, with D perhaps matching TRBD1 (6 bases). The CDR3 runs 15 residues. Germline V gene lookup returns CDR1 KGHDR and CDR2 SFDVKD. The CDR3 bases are TGTGCACGAGACAGGATTAACTCTGGGGCCAACATCCTGACTTTC. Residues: CARDRINSGANILTF.

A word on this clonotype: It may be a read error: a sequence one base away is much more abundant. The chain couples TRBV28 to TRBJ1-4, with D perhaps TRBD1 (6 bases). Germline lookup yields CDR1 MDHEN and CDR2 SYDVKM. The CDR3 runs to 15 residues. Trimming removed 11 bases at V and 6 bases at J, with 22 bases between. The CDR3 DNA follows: TGTGCCCGCAATAGGGGGTGGAGCTTCGATGAAAAACTGTTTTTT. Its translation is CARNRGWSFDEKLFF.

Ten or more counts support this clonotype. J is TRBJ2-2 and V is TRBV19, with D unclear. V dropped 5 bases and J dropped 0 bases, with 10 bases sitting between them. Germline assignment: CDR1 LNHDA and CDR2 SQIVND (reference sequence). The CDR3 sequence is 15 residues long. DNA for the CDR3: TGTGCCAGTAGTTCCGGAAATTCGAACACCGGGGAGCTGTTTTTT. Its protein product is CASSSGNSNTGELFF. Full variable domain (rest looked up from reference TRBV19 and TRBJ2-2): DGGITQSPKYLFRKEGQNVTLSCEQNLNHDAMYWYRQDPGQGLRLIYYSQIVNDFQKGDIAEGYSVSREKKESFPLTVTSAQKNPTAFYLCASSSGNSNTGELFFGEGSRLTVL.

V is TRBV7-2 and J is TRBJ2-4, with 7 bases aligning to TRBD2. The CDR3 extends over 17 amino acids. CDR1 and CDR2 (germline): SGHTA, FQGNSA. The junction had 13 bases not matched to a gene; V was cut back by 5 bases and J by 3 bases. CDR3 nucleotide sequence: TGTGCCAGCAGCGCATGGGGGGGTACCTTAAACAAAAACATTCAGTACTTC. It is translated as CASSAWGGTLNKNIQYF.